This TCR beta chain came from a study of T cell responses to AZD1222 COVID-19 vaccine. Study-wide points: Targeting of unmutated variant regions was reportedly seen in nearly half of spike-specific TCRs.

Germline assignment: CDR1 SGHVS and CDR2 FNYEAQ. The junction had 6 bases not matched to a gene; V was cut back by 0 bases and J by 5 bases. The CDR3 spans 16 residues. The repertoire was sequenced with immunoSEQ multiplex PCR; TCRdb's copy has only in-frame clones and lacks some. The data show about 120,000 clones, around 84% seen once. With respect to this clone: The antigen is not known.

Second doses that came at about 4 or about 12 weeks were put together. The material sequenced was peripheral blood, taken 28 days after the second AZD1222 dose. The V and J genes are TRBV7-6 and TRBJ1-4; 7 nucleotides align to TRBD1. This TCR was recovered from an adult who received the AZD1222 COVID-19 vaccine. The chain's CDR3 is CASSLAPGTENEKLFF. The CDR3, as DNA: TGTGCCAGCAGCTTAGCGCCCGGGACAGAGAATGAAAAACTGTTTTTT.